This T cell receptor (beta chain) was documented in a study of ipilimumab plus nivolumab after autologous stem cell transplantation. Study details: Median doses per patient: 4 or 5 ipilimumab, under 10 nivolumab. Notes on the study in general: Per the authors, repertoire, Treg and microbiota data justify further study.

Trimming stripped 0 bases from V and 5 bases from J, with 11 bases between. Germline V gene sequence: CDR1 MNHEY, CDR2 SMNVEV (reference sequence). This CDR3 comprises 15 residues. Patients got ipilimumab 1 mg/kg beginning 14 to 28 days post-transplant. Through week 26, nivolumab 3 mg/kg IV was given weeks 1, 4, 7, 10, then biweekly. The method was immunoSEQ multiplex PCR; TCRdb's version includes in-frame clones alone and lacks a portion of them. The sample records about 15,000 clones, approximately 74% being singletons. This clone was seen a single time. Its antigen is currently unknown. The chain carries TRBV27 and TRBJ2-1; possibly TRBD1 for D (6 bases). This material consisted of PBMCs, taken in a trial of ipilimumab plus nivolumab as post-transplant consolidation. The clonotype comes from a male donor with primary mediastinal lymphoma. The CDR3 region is CASSLSGPGDNEQFF. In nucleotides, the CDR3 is TGTGCCAGCAGTTTATCGGGGCCAGGGGACAATGAGCAGTTCTTC.